This T cell receptor (beta chain) was captured by sequencing in a study of T cells in Graves' hyperthyroidism and ophthalmopathy. RNA transcripts yielded amplified TCR beta CDR3 regions. During a first-round RT-PCR of the TCR CDR3, the HTBI primer set was used. TCRdb reprocessed the multiplex PCR reads via MiXCR and lists one record per CDR3 protein. The table includes hundreds of thousands of distinct CDR3 sequences, about 15% detected once. This clonotype came up many times. Uncontrolled infection, other autoimmune disease, pregnancy and lactation each barred patients from inclusion. Drawn at first hyperthyroidism diagnosis, the blood sample preceded any ophthalmopathy symptoms. This receptor was obtained from a woman in her twenties or thirties with Graves' hyperthyroidism that later progressed to Graves' ophthalmopathy. The sequencing sample was made of blood.

CDR3 region: CASSQEREFRDTQYF. CDR3 nucleotide sequence: TGTGCCAGCAGCCAAGAGCGGGAGTTCCGGGATACGCAGTATTTT. This chain joins TRBV3-1 and TRBJ2-3; 7 bases map to TRBD2. V was clipped by 0 bases and J by 6 bases; unmatched bases: 6. The CDR3 loop spans 15 amino acids. CDR1 LGHDT and CDR2 YNNKEL come from the germline V gene (reference sequence).